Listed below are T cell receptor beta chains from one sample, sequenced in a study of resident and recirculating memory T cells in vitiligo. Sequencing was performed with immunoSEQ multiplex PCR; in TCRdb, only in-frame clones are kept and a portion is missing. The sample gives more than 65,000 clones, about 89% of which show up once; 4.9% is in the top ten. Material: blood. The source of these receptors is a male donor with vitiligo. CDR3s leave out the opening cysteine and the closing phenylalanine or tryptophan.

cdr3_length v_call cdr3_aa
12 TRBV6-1 ASRGGYPDRELF
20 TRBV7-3 ASSGWERTNFDEYSSNYGYT
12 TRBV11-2 ASSLRQGANTIY
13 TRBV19 ASSAEPGTGGGYT
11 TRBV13 ASSYHQGYEQY
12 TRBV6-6 ASSYGDRVGGYT
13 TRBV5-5 ASSSPGTGLREQY
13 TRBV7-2 ASSTGTGVFNEQF
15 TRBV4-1 ASSQAIQGGRNQPQH
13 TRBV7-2 ASSFGTSRDNEQF
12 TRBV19 ASRPQGNGNTIY
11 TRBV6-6 ASLAGFTDTQY
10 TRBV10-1 ASSAPNYGYT
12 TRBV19 ASSIRQGAGELF
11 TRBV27 ASSLGPSTVPT
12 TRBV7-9 ASSLREGGTEAF
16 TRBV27 ASSSAGTSGGSTDTQY
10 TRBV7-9 ASSLPYQPQH
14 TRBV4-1 ASSQVPGTGRYEQY
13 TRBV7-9 ASSLEGPGANVLT
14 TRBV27 ASRGTSVDRTDTQY
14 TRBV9 ASSSGTGREAGELF
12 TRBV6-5 ASSNGGGQNEQF
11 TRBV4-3 ASSQTGAYGYT
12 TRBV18 ASSPAQGSYGYT
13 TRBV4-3 ASSPQEGYHSPLH
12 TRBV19 ASSVQGSNQPQH
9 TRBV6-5 ASRSLDTQY
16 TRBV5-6 ASSSFRTGRVYTGELF
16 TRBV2 ASSEPEETSGGQETQY
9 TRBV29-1 SVEIYTEAF
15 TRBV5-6 ASSLELGLAGANEQF
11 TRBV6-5 ASIPTGRGGYT
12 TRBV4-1 ASSRWDRAYEQY
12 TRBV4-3 ASSHRTGKNEQF
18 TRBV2 ASSAFPGTGASSYNSPLH
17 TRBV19 ASSLRHGTSGGPSYEQY
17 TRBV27 ASSLKHQRGGISTDTQY
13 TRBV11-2 ASSLRPGGNQPQH
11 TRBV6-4 ASSEGGGRGYT
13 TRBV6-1 ASSEWPGGADTQY
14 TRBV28 ASRSRGGRKAGELF
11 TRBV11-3 ASSLGSVTEAF
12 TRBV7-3 ASSAEGGRTEAF
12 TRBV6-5 ASRDGDRLHGYT